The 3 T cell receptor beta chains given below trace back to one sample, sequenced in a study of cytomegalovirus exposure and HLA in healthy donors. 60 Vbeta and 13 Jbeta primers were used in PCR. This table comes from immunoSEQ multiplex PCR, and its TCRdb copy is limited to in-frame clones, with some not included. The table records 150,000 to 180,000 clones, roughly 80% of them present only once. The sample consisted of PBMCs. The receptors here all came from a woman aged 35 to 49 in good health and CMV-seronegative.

The CDR3 loop is CASSPSMGAYTEAFF. The DNA of the CDR3 is TGTGCCAGCAGTCCGTCGATGGGGGCCTACACTGAAGCTTTCTTT. The chain joins TRBV27 to TRBJ1-1; maybe TRBD1 (6 bases). This CDR3 comprises 15 residues. Germline CDR1 is MNHEY and CDR2 is SMNVEV (reference sequence). V shed 5 bases and J shed 3 bases, with 16 bases lying between them.

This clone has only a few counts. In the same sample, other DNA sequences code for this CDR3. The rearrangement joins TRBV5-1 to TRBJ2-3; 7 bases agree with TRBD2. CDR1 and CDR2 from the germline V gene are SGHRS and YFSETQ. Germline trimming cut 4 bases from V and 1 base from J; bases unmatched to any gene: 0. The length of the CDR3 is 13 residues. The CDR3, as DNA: TGCGCCAGCAGCCTAGCGGGCACAGATACGCAGTATTTT. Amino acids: CASSLAGTDTQYF.

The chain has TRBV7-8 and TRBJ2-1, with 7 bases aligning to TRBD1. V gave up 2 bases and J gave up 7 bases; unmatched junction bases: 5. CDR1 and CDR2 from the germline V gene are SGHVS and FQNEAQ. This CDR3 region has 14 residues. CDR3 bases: TGTGCCAGCAGCTTAACAGAACAGGGGAATGAGCAGTTCTTC. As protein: CASSLTEQGNEQFF.